The 32 T cell receptor beta chains given below trace back to one sample, sequenced in a study of T cell changes during pregnancy in multiple sclerosis. Here immunoSEQ multiplex PCR was the method, and the copy in TCRdb shows in-frame clones only, minus some. This repertoire shows over 35,000 clones, about nine tenths found once; its top ten account for 0.45% to 0.5%. Material: CD4+ T cells from peripheral blood mononuclear cells, obtained in the second trimester of pregnancy. The origin of the receptors is a female donor in good health, enrolled as a control in a pregnancy study.

This clone was seen more than once but under ten times. The chain carries TRBV11-2 and TRBJ1-2; 8 bases are shared with TRBD1. The V and J ends lost 4 bases and 4 bases, in that order; junction bases with no gene match: 8. CDR3 length: 15 amino acids. In germline, CDR1 is SGHAT, CDR2 FQNNGV. CDR3 sequence reads: CASSSKETGGYGYTF. The CDR3 nucleotides read TGTGCCAGCAGCTCGAAAGAAACAGGGGGCTATGGCTACACCTTC.

V usage is TRBV9 and J usage is TRBJ1-5; 7 nucleotides align to TRBD1. This CDR3 contains 15 residues. Trimming at V came to 2 bases and at J to 7 bases, leaving 9 bases not matched to a gene. Germline assignment: CDR1 SGDLS and CDR2 YYNGEE. The CDR3 bases are TGTGCCAGCAGCGTTGAGGGGGCTGGAGGACAGCCCCAGCATTTT. Translated, it gives CASSVEGAGGQPQHF.

CDR3 sequence: CASSAQISNQPQHF. CDR3 in DNA: TGTGCCAGCAGTGCTCAGATAAGCAATCAGCCCCAGCATTTT. The chain couples TRBV6-1 to TRBJ1-5; D unclear. Deletions cut 4 bases from V and 1 base from J, with 8 bases between. The CDR3 has 14 residues. CDR1 and CDR2 from the germline V gene are MNHNS and SASEGT.

The gene calls are TRBV29-1 and TRBJ2-5, with D tentatively TRBD1 (6 bases). The CDR3 loop spans 12 amino acids. The V and J ends lost 4 bases and 2 bases respectively, with 8 bases between them. Germline V gene sequence: CDR1 SQVTM, CDR2 ANQGSEA. Here the CDR3 DNA reads TGCAGCGTTGTACAGGGTCAAGAGACCCAGTACTTC. Translating gives CSVVQGQETQYF.

V and J are TRBV13 and TRBJ1-1; 7 positions match TRBD1. This CDR3 region has 13 residues. V dropped 1 base and J dropped 4; count of bases not matched to a gene: 0. CDR1 PRHDT and CDR2 FYEKMQ come from the germline V gene (reference sequence). The CDR3 reads CASSLAGGTEAFF. The CDR3 bases are TGTGCCAGCAGCTTAGCAGGGGGCACTGAAGCTTTCTTT.

The J gene is TRBJ2-5, the V gene TRBV4-2; tentative D call: TRBD1 (7 bases). The CDR3 has 16 amino acids. Germline values: CDR1 LGHNA, CDR2 YNFKEQ. V dropped 1 base and J dropped 5 bases, with 17 bases sitting between them. The CDR3 protein is CASSQVAGQRAETQYF. The CDR3 bases are TGTGCCAGCAGCCAAGTTGCGGGACAGCGAGCGGAGACCCAGTACTTC.

The chain uses TRBV11-2 and TRBJ2-6; 7 bases are shared with TRBD1. This CDR3 has 16 residues. The V and J ends lost 3 bases and 0 bases, in that order; junction bases with no gene match: 2. Per germline, CDR1 SGHAT and CDR2 FQNNGV. The CDR3 sequence: CASSFTGASGANVLTF. CDR3 DNA sequence: TGTGCCAGCAGCTTCACAGGGGCCTCTGGGGCCAACGTCCTGACTTTC. The full variable domain, in which reference TRBV11-2 and TRBJ2-6 provide the parts outside the CDR3, is EAGVAQSPRYKIIEKRQSVAFWCNPISGHATLYWYQQILGQGPKLLIQFQNNGVVDDSQLPKDRFSAERLKGVDSTLKIQPAKLEDSAVYLCASSFTGASGANVLTFGAGSRLTVL.

The chain links TRBV10-3 to TRBJ1-5; D may be TRBD1 (6 bases). This CDR3 has 16 amino acids. The germline V gene encodes CDR1 ENHRY and CDR2 SYGVKD. Trimming left V 0 bases short and J 5 bases short, with 14 bases between. As DNA, the CDR3 is TGTGCCATCAGTGAGTCGATAGGGGGAAAGGATCAGCCCCAGCATTTT. It is translated as CAISESIGGKDQPQHF.

The table lists this clone with a few counts. The rearrangement links TRBV10-1 to TRBJ2-2; D is possibly TRBD1 (6 bases). This CDR3 spans 13 amino acids. Germline loops: CDR1 WNHNN, CDR2 SYGVQD (reference sequence). Trimming removed 10 bases from V and 1 base from J, with 10 bases in between. CDR3 in amino acids: CATKGQNTGELFF. Written as DNA, the CDR3 is TGCGCCACCAAGGGACAGAACACCGGGGAGCTGTTTTTT.

The chain joins TRBV15 to TRBJ1-4, with 7 bases identical to TRBD1. The CDR3 covers 16 residues. The ends lost 2 bases at V and 5 bases at J; junction bases unmatched: 8. Germline V CDR1 and CDR2: LNHNV, YYDKDF (reference sequence). The CDR3 loop is CATSRSRQGRNEKLFF. Written as DNA, the CDR3 is TGTGCCACCAGCAGATCCCGACAGGGAAGAAATGAAAAACTGTTTTTT. Filled out from reference TRBV15 and TRBJ1-4, the complete variable domain reads DAMVIQNPRYQVTQFGKPVTLSCSQTLNHNVMYWYQQKSSQAPKLLFHYYDKDFNNEADTPDNFQSRRPNTSFCFLDIRSPGLGDTAMYLCATSRSRQGRNEKLFFGSGTQLSVL.

CDR3 nucleotide sequence: TGCGCCAGCAGCTCCCTCGGTCGGAGTTTTACCGACAATGAGCAGTTCTTC. This codes for CASSSLGRSFTDNEQFF. The chain has TRBV5-1 and TRBJ2-1; no definite D call. Per germline, CDR1 SGHRS and CDR2 YFSETQ. The germline V and J ends were trimmed by 3 bases and 5 bases, with 21 bases remaining between them. The CDR3 extends over 17 amino acids.

This clone was counted a single time. This chain links TRBV7-2 with TRBJ2-6, with a possible D match to TRBD2 (5 bases). Germline lookup yields CDR1 SGHTA and CDR2 FQGNSA. The CDR3 totals 16 residues. Trimming shortened V by 5 bases and J by 0 bases, and 11 bases separated the two germline ends. CDR3 protein: CASSPDSSSGANVLTF. Here the CDR3 DNA reads TGTGCCAGCAGCCCGGACTCAAGCTCTGGGGCCAACGTCCTGACTTTC.

The chain recombines TRBV7-9 with TRBJ1-1; D perhaps matches TRBD1 (6 bases). V lost 9 bases and J lost 1, with 12 bases in between. Germline loops: CDR1 SEHNR, CDR2 FQNEAQ (reference sequence). This CDR3 spans 13 amino acids. The CDR3 protein is CASTGIRNTEAFF. The DNA of the CDR3 is TGTGCCAGTACAGGGATCCGGAACACTGAAGCTTTCTTT.

The CDR3 region is CASSFYGSTEAFF. DNA for the CDR3: TGTGCCAGCAGTTTTTACGGGAGCACTGAAGCTTTCTTT. This chain links TRBV28 with TRBJ1-1; no clear D. Per the germline V gene, CDR1 is MDHEN and CDR2 is SYDVKM. Deletions cut 3 bases from V and 4 bases from J, with 9 bases between. There are 13 residues in the CDR3.

CDR3 in amino acids: CASSLDRGGAEQYF. The CDR3 DNA reads TGTGCCAGCAGTCTGGACAGGGGGGGGGCCGAGCAGTACTTC. The V gene is TRBV11-2, the J gene TRBJ2-7; 10 nucleotides align to TRBD1. Germline V gives CDR1 SGHAT, CDR2 FQNNGV. This CDR3 contains 14 residues. V lost 6 bases, J lost 6 bases, and 8 bases stayed unmatched.

V is TRBV5-1 and J is TRBJ2-7, with 8 bases aligning to TRBD2. The germline V gene has CDR1 SGHRS and CDR2 YFSETQ. The trim removed 1 base at V and 3 bases at J, leaving 6 bases unmatched. This CDR3 has 15 amino acids. CDR3 protein: CASSLNSGAFYEQYF. The CDR3 DNA reads as TGCGCCAGCAGCTTGAATAGCGGGGCCTTCTACGAGCAGTACTTC.

This chain joins TRBV2 and TRBJ1-5, with a possible D match to TRBD1 (6 bases). The CDR3 is 14 residues long. CDR1 is SNHLY and CDR2 is FYNNEI in the germline V gene. V was clipped by 6 bases and J by 7 bases, with 16 bases between them. The CDR3, as DNA: TGTGCCAGCAGCGAAAATCAGGGGAGCCAGCCCCAGCATTTT. Translated, it gives CASSENQGSQPQHF.

The chain couples TRBV5-1 to TRBJ2-7; 11 bases match TRBD2. Germline V gene sequence: CDR1 SGHRS, CDR2 YFSETQ. With V trimmed by 5 bases and J by 4 bases, 5 bases remained unmatched. There are 14 residues in the CDR3. The CDR3: CASSDTSGSYEQYF. The DNA of the CDR3 is TGCGCCAGCAGTGATACTAGCGGGAGTTACGAGCAGTACTTC.

V and J are TRBV11-3 and TRBJ2-1; 8 bases line up with TRBD2. CDR1 is SGHNT and CDR2 is YENEEA in the germline V gene. Trimming removed 5 bases from V and 7 bases from J; junction bases left unmatched: 10. The CDR3 is made up of 15 amino acids. For the CDR3, the DNA is TGTGCCAGCAGCCCCCGGGGGGGCCAGGGGAATGAGCAGTTCTTC. It encodes CASSPRGGQGNEQFF.

The chain uses TRBV6-5 and TRBJ1-5; no clear D gene. Trimming stripped 6 bases from V and 4 bases from J, with 10 bases between. Germline assignment: CDR1 MNHEY and CDR2 SVGAGI. CDR3 length: 13 amino acids. The CDR3 coding sequence is TGTGCCAGCAGGCAGACAAGGAATCAGCCCCAGCATTTT. It codes for CASRQTRNQPQHF.

This clone was observed a few times. The J gene is TRBJ2-3, the V gene TRBV5-4; TRBD2 matches 7 bases. CDR3 length equals 15 residues. The J segment lost 1 base and the V segment lost 4 bases, leaving 6 bases of the junction unmatched. Germline V gene data show CDR1 as SGHNT and CDR2 as YYREEE (reference sequence). As DNA, the CDR3 is TGTGCCAGCAGCCCGGGGGGAGCGGGCACAGATACGCAGTATTTT. Protein product: CASSPGGAGTDTQYF.

The chain uses TRBV6-1 and TRBJ2-5, with TRBD1 matching over 8 bases. This CDR3 contains 16 residues. The ends lost 1 base at V and 5 bases at J; junction bases unmatched: 9. Germline V gives CDR1 MNHNS, CDR2 SASEGT. The CDR3 protein is CASSEGMDRARETQYF. For the CDR3, the DNA is TGTGCCAGCAGTGAAGGCATGGACAGGGCTCGGGAGACCCAGTACTTC.

The chain joins TRBV7-9 to TRBJ2-2; D is perhaps TRBD2 (6 bases). CDR1 SEHNR and CDR2 FQNEAQ come from the germline V gene (reference sequence). The length of the CDR3 is 16 residues. Trimming took off 3 bases at V and 6 bases at J, with 17 bases between the two ends. The CDR3 protein is CASSFRTNPNPGELFF. Written as DNA, the CDR3 is TGTGCCAGCAGCTTCCGGACTAACCCAAATCCCGGGGAGCTGTTTTTT.

V and J are TRBV6-6 and TRBJ1-4; 8 positions match TRBD1. CDR3 size: 15 residues. Trimming cost V 5 bases and J 5 bases; bases outside gene matches: 7. The germline V gene encodes CDR1 MNHNY and CDR2 SVGAGI (reference sequence). DNA for the CDR3: TGTGCCAGCAGTGACGGACAGGGCCTGAATGAAAAACTGTTTTTT. This sequence encodes CASSDGQGLNEKLFF.

The chain carries TRBV6-1 and TRBJ1-3; no clear D gene. CDR3 length: 15 residues. The germline gives CDR1 MNHNS, CDR2 SASEGT. Trimming shortened V by 7 bases and J by 3 bases, and 16 bases separated the two germline ends. The CDR3 is CASIEAAYGGNTIYF. CDR3 sequence (DNA): TGTGCCAGCATAGAAGCCGCGTACGGTGGAAACACCATATATTTT.

V usage is TRBV5-5 and J usage is TRBJ2-5, with 7 bases identical to TRBD2. This CDR3 is built from 15 residues. With 4 bases clipped from V and 1 base from J, the junction kept 7 bases outside the gene matches. Per the germline V gene, CDR1 is SGHKS and CDR2 is YYEKEE (reference sequence). The CDR3 sequence is CASSTWDYPQETQYF. DNA for the CDR3: TGTGCCAGCAGCACTTGGGACTACCCCCAAGAGACCCAGTACTTC.

The V and J genes are TRBV2 and TRBJ2-1; the D is unclear. Germline loops: CDR1 SNHLY, CDR2 FYNNEI. The germline V and J ends were trimmed by 7 bases and 3 bases, with 16 bases remaining between them. The CDR3 runs to 15 residues. The CDR3, as DNA: TGTGCCAGCATGAGAATTCAAAACCACTACAATGAGCAGTTCTTC. It yields the protein CASMRIQNHYNEQFF.

The V call is TRBV6-1, the J call TRBJ1-1; tentatively, D is TRBD1 (5 bases). This CDR3 spans 12 amino acids. Trimming removed 6 bases at V and 1 base at J, with 6 bases between. Looked up from germline, CDR1 is MNHNS and CDR2 is SASEGT. The CDR3 DNA sequence: TGTGCCAGCAGAGGACAGAACACTGAAGCTTTCTTT. Residues: CASRGQNTEAFF.

A single count supports this clone. The chain has TRBV7-9 and TRBJ1-1, with D tentatively TRBD1 (5 bases). Germline assignment: CDR1 SEHNR and CDR2 FQNEAQ (reference sequence). The V and J ends lost 2 bases and 1 base respectively, with 11 bases between them. The CDR3 length is 15 residues. The CDR3 loop is CASSLLAGPNTEAFF. CDR3 in DNA: TGTGCCAGCAGCTTACTGGCAGGGCCGAACACTGAAGCTTTCTTT.

This clone was recorded only once. V gene TRBV5-8 combines with J gene TRBJ2-6; D remains unclear. The ends were cut back, 1 base at V and 0 bases at J, with 8 bases in the middle. Germline values: CDR1 SGHTS, CDR2 YDEGEE. The CDR3 runs to 16 residues. The CDR3 loop reads CASSLSTYSGANVLTF. In nucleotides, the CDR3 is TGTGCCAGCAGCTTGAGCACCTACTCTGGGGCCAACGTCCTGACTTTC.

The V gene is TRBV28, the J gene TRBJ2-5, with TRBD2 matching 10 bases. There are 16 residues in the CDR3. The V segment lost 10 bases and the J segment 2 bases; nucleotides outside the gene matches: 13. CDR1 and CDR2 from the germline V gene are MDHEN and SYDVKM. The CDR3 region is CATSSGAGGPQETQYF. CDR3 bases: TGTGCCACCAGCAGTGGAGCGGGAGGGCCTCAAGAGACCCAGTACTTC.

The CDR3 nucleotides are TGTGCCAGCTCAACAAGCTACGAGCAGTACTTC. This codes for CASSTSYEQYF. This chain links TRBV11-2 with TRBJ2-7; D uncertain. Germline V gives CDR1 SGHAT, CDR2 FQNNGV. V was trimmed by 8 bases and J by 3 bases, leaving 8 bases between them. This CDR3 comprises 11 residues.